This T cell receptor beta chain was profiled in a study of beta chain features in type 1 diabetes. About the study: Healthy donors resembled patients in age, gender and cell yields.

Study-wide results and limits: Among patients with Type 1 diabetes, TCRB CDR3s were moderately but significantly shorter in every one of the four CD4+ subsets.

The entirety of the isolated RNA underwent reverse transcription, so expressed TCRB transcripts were sequenced. Clones were read by immunoSEQ multiplex PCR, and TCRdb kept only the in-frame ones, dropping some. The data contain about 280,000 clones, roughly 15% of them singletons. This clone was seen more than once but under ten times. Its specificity is not known. The V and J ends lost 3 bases and 7 bases respectively, with 16 bases between them. Per the germline V gene, CDR1 is GTSNPN and CDR2 is SVGIG (reference sequence). CDR3 length: 14 residues. The specimen sequenced was naive CD4+ T cells from blood. The V call is TRBV30, the J call TRBJ1-5, with a tentative D call TRBD1 (6 bases). This receptor was obtained from a man aged 18 to 35 with type 1 diabetes. The CDR3 bases are TGTGCCTGGAGCTCTGTGGGGGCAGGGCAGCCCCAGCATTTT. Translated: CAWSSVGAGQPQHF. The variable domain in full, completed from reference TRBV30 and TRBJ1-5, reads SQTIHQWPATLVQPVGSPLSLECTVEGTSNPNLYWYRQAAGRGLQLLFYSVGIGQISSEVPQNLSASRPQDRQFILSSKKLLLSDSGFYLCAWSSVGAGQPQHFGDGTRLSIL.